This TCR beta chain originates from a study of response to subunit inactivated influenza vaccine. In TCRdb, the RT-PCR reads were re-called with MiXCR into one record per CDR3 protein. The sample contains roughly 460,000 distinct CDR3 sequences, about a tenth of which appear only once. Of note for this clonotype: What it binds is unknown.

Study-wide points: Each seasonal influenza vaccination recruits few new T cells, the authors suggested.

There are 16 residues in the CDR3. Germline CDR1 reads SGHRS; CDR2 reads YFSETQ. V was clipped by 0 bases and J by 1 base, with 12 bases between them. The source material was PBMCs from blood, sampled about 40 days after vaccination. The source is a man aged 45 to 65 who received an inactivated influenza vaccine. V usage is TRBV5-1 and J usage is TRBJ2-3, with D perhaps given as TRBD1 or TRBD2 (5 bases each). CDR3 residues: CASSLEGDLGTDTQYF. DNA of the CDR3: TGCGCCAGCAGCTTGGAAGGGGACCTCGGCACAGATACGCAGTATTTT.